Listed below are T cell receptor beta chains from one sample, sequenced in a study of T cell responses to AZD1222 COVID-19 vaccine. Only in-frame clones appear in the TCRdb table, and some are missing; sequencing was by immunoSEQ multiplex PCR. The data hold about 110,000 clones, with approximately 89% observed a single time. Sequenced material: peripheral blood, taken on day 0 of MenACWY control vaccination. The receptors come from an adult in good health. The CDR3 runs from the conserved cysteine through the conserved F or W. D genes are given only for firm matches. Clone size appears in some rows only: once, few, many, or a class for an expanded clone.

v_call	clone_size	j_call	d_call	cdr3_aa	cdr3_nt
TRBV18	-	TRBJ2-3	-	CASSPRLTDSIDTQYF	TGTGCCAGCTCACCACGGTTAACGGACTCCATTGATACGCAGTATTTT
TRBV5-4	-	TRBJ1-1	-	CASSLGGSSTEAFF	TGTGCCAGCAGCTTGGGGGGTTCGAGCACTGAAGCTTTCTTT
TRBV7-9	-	TRBJ1-1	-	CASSLFVNTEAFF	TGTGCCAGCAGCTTATTTGTGAACACTGAAGCTTTCTTT
TRBV9	-	TRBJ2-5	-	CASSVSGLGETQYF	TGTGCCAGCAGCGTATCGGGGCTCGGAGAGACCCAGTACTTC
TRBV3-1/TRBV3-2	-	TRBJ1-1	-	CASSQDANTEAFF	TGTGCCAGCAGCCAAGACGCAAACACTGAAGCTTTCTTT
TRBV10-3	-	TRBJ2-1	-	CAIGQTSLYNEQFF	TGTGCCATCGGCCAGACTAGTCTCTACAATGAGCAGTTCTTC
TRBV9	-	TRBJ2-1	TRBD2	CASSLAGGPVNEQFF	TGTGCCAGCAGCCTAGCGGGGGGGCCGGTCAATGAGCAGTTCTTC
TRBV5-1	-	TRBJ2-3	-	CASSSRPTGTDTQYF	TGCGCCAGCAGCTCCCGACCCACCGGGACAGATACGCAGTATTTT
TRBV2	-	TRBJ1-4	-	CASNRWPNEKLFF	TGTGCCAGCAACAGGTGGCCTAATGAAAAACTGTTTTTT
TRBV2	-	TRBJ2-7	-	CASIRDGPYEQYF	TGTGCCAGCATCAGGGACGGACCCTACGAGCAGTACTTC
TRBV2	-	TRBJ2-7	-	CASTRADYEQYF	TGTGCCAGTACGCGGGCCGACTACGAGCAGTACTTC
TRBV7-2	-	TRBJ2-7	-	CASSLDGAPYEQYF	TGTGCCAGCAGCTTAGACGGGGCACCCTACGAGCAGTACTTC
TRBV28	-	TRBJ1-2	TRBD1	CATFKTGGDGYTF	TGTGCCACCTTCAAGACAGGGGGGGATGGCTACACCTTC
TRBV7-9	-	TRBJ2-3	-	CASSVAADTQYF	TGTGCCAGCAGCGTAGCCGCAGATACGCAGTATTTT
TRBV27	-	TRBJ2-7	TRBD1	CASSFLGQGGFREQYF	TGTGCCAGCAGTTTCCTCGGACAGGGGGGCTTTCGAGAGCAGTACTTC
TRBV6-1	-	TRBJ2-6	-	CASSDRGWDSGANVLTF	TGTGCCAGCAGTGACCGCGGTTGGGACTCTGGGGCCAACGTCCTGACTTTC
TRBV5-1	-	TRBJ1-1	TRBD1	CASSPRGGENTEAFF	TGCGCCAGCAGCCCCAGGGGGGGCGAGAACACTGAAGCTTTCTTT
TRBV19	-	TRBJ1-4	-	CASNARNGEKLFF	TGTGCCAGTAACGCCCGTAACGGTGAAAAACTGTTTTTT
TRBV18	-	TRBJ1-5	-	CASSPFNQPQHF	TGTGCCAGCTCACCATTCAATCAGCCCCAGCATTTT
TRBV7-2	few	TRBJ2-1	-	CASSTVSPVIYNEQFF	TGTGCCAGCAGCACGGTTTCGCCCGTCATTTACAATGAGCAGTTCTTC
TRBV10-3	-	TRBJ1-5	-	CAISDQGGAQPQHF	TGTGCCATCAGTGATCAGGGAGGAGCGCAGCCCCAGCATTTT
TRBV29-1	-	TRBJ1-2	-	CSALSGTGGYTF	TGCAGCGCGCTTTCCGGGACGGGCGGCTACACCTTC